The T cell receptor beta chain under discussion was sequenced for a study of molecular identifiers for immune sequencing clone quantification. Study results and caveats: Jurkat TCR RNA spiked in from one cell could reportedly be detected among 1 million or so naive cells.

This clonotype has a count of ten or more. Its antigen is unidentified. Trimming pared 1 base from V and 3 bases from J, leaving 6 bases between. The germline gives CDR1 DFQATT, CDR2 SNEGSKA (reference sequence). The length of the CDR3 is 12 residues. TCRdb passed the PCR reads through MiXCR, listing each CDR3 protein once. The repertoire holds about 300,000 distinct CDR3 sequences, with roughly 23% as singletons. Material for sequencing was naive CD8+ T cells from blood, with Jurkat cell RNA spiked in. Described subset: FACS-sorted CD8+CD4-CCR7+CD45RA+ naive T cells. The V gene is TRBV20-1, the J gene TRBJ1-1; a weak D match, TRBD1 (5 bases). The sequence derives from a human donor in good health. Some libraries in this study had Jurkat cell RNA spiked in. This CDR3 is CSARGGDTEAFF. The CDR3 coding sequence is TGCAGTGCTAGAGGGGGGGACACTGAAGCTTTCTTT.